These 26 T cell receptor beta chains came from one sample sequenced in a study of early T cells in non-severe SARS-CoV-2 infection. TCRdb re-analysed the 5' RACE reads in MiXCR, keeping a single row per CDR3 protein. The sample shows 50,000 to 60,000 distinct CDR3 sequences, approximately 12% of them seen only once. What was sequenced was whole blood. The receptors come from an adult who was a healthcare worker with PCR-confirmed SARS-CoV-2 infection or an uninfected control (not recorded which).

The V call is TRBV6-5, the J call TRBJ1-1; D gene ambiguous. The CDR3 is 14 residues long. Germline assignment: CDR1 MNHEY and CDR2 SVGAGI. The V end was cut by 8 bases, the J end by 5 bases, with 18 bases between. The CDR3 is CASSKMSIGTEAFF. CDR3 nucleotides: TGTGCCAGCTCGAAGATGTCTATCGGAACTGAAGCTTTCTTT.

This clonotype was recorded at least ten times. The chain recombines TRBV7-2 with TRBJ2-7; D may correspond to TRBD1 or TRBD2 (5 bases each). CDR3 length equals 12 residues. V lost 3 bases and J 6 bases, leaving 9 bases between the germline ends. Germline V CDR1 and CDR2: SGHTA, FQGNSA. CDR3 sequence: CASSFEGSEQYF. The CDR3 nucleotides are TGTGCCAGCAGCTTTGAGGGGTCCGAGCAGTACTTC.

The chain has TRBV29-1 and TRBJ2-2; D gene unclear. This CDR3 is 13 amino acids long. The V gene's germline CDR1 is SQVTM and CDR2 ANQGSEA. With 7 bases removed from V and 5 bases from J, the gap between germline ends came to 14 bases. CDR3 sequence reads: CSGLLLFTGELFF. The CDR3 bases are TGCAGCGGGCTTTTACTGTTTACCGGGGAGCTGTTTTTT.

The chain carries TRBV5-1 and TRBJ2-3; D remains ambiguous. With 1 base removed from V and 0 bases from J, the gap between germline ends came to 18 bases. Germline values: CDR1 SGHRS, CDR2 YFSETQ. The CDR3 contains 18 residues. The CDR3 sequence is CASSLSIARATSTDTQYF. As DNA, the CDR3 is TGCGCCAGCAGCTTGAGTATTGCGCGAGCCACTAGCACAGATACGCAGTATTTT.

The genes are TRBV6-5 and TRBJ1-1; D is uncertain. Deletions cut 8 bases from V and 1 base from J, with 14 bases between. CDR1 is MNHEY, CDR2 SVGAGI, per germline. The CDR3 extends over 14 amino acids. The DNA of the CDR3 is TGTGCCAGCCGCCGAGACCAAGGGAACACTGAAGCTTTCTTT. Translated: CASRRDQGNTEAFF.

This clonotype was picked up a small number of times. This chain links TRBV5-8 with TRBJ1-2; D remains unclear. CDR3 length: 15 amino acids. Germline loops: CDR1 SGHTS, CDR2 YDEGEE. With 0 bases removed from V and 0 bases from J, the gap between germline ends came to 9 bases. CDR3 nucleotide sequence: TGTGCCAGCAGCTTGGTCTTTGGGGCTAACTATGGCTACACCTTC. Translation: CASSLVFGANYGYTF.

This clonotype came up a few times. V usage is TRBV11-2 and J usage is TRBJ2-1, with 9 bases matching TRBD2. Looked up from germline, CDR1 is SGHAT and CDR2 is FQNNGV. The J segment lost 12 bases and the V segment lost 4 bases, leaving 4 bases of the junction unmatched. The CDR3 runs to 12 residues. The CDR3 region is CASSYTLAGQFF. In nucleotides, the CDR3 is TGTGCCAGCAGCTATACACTAGCGGGGCAGTTCTTC.

The rearrangement links TRBV18 to TRBJ2-3; D unclear. Germline CDR1 KGHSH, CDR2 LQKENI. This CDR3 is built from 13 residues. Trimming took off 6 bases at V and 4 bases at J, with 11 bases between the two ends. CDR3 coding DNA: TGTGCCAGCTCGCCAACACGCGCAGATACGCAGTATTTT. Residues: CASSPTRADTQYF.

V usage is TRBV6-5 and J usage is TRBJ1-2; 7 bases are shared with TRBD1. The trim removed 6 bases at V and 7 bases at J, leaving 8 bases unmatched. CDR3 length: 13 amino acids. Germline CDR1 reads MNHEY; CDR2 reads SVGAGI. CDR3 residues: CASSKDRAGGYTF. CDR3 bases: TGTGCCAGCAGCAAAGACAGGGCAGGTGGCTACACCTTC.

Note on this clonotype: This CDR3 fails to terminate in the conserved phenylalanine or tryptophan, so it likely reflects a read error. The V gene is TRBV5-6, the J gene TRBJ2-7, with D tentatively TRBD1 (6 bases). In germline, CDR1 is SGHDT, CDR2 YYEEEE. Trimming cost V 5 bases and J 3 bases, with 15 bases left between them. CDR3 size: 14 residues. The CDR3 DNA sequence: TGTGCCAGCAGTTCCGGCGGACAGTTCTACGAGCAGTACTCC. The encoded protein is CASSSGGQFYEQYS.

This chain joins TRBV6-2 or TRBV6-3 and TRBJ2-1; D may be TRBD1 or TRBD2 (6 bases each). The V gene lost 5 bases and the J gene lost 13 bases, with 21 bases spanning the gap. The CDR3 runs 14 residues. The germline gives CDR1 MNHEY, CDR2 SVGEGT. The CDR3 nucleotides read TGTGCCAGCAGTCCCCGGGGGCCGGAAATCATCCAGTTCTTC. Its translation is CASSPRGPEIIQFF.

This clonotype was seen at least ten times. V gene TRBV12-3 or TRBV12-4 combines with J gene TRBJ2-5; D may be TRBD1 (6 bases). The V end was cut by 3 bases, the J end by 2 bases, with 10 bases between. The CDR3 totals 14 residues. CDR3: CASSFVGGQETQYF. The CDR3, as DNA: TGTGCCAGCAGTTTTGTAGGGGGACAAGAGACCCAGTACTTC.

CDR3 sequence: CASRSYMNTEAFF. In DNA form, the CDR3 reads TGTGCCAGCAGGTCCTACATGAACACTGAAGCTTTCTTT. The chain is built from TRBV7-9 and TRBJ1-1, with no clear D. CDR1 is SEHNR and CDR2 is FQNEAQ in the germline V gene (reference sequence). Trimming took 6 bases from V and 0 from J, leaving 8 bases between them. The CDR3 has 13 amino acids.

There are many counts of this clonotype. The chain recombines TRBV10-1 with TRBJ2-1, with TRBD2 as a possible D gene (6 bases). Trimming took off 3 bases at V and 7 bases at J, with 16 bases between the two ends. The germline gives CDR1 WNHNN, CDR2 SYGVQD (reference sequence). CDR3 length equals 15 residues. CDR3 protein: CASSDGTPMGNEQFF. Written as DNA, the CDR3 is TGCGCCAGCAGTGACGGGACTCCTATGGGGAATGAGCAGTTCTTC.

The chain links TRBV19 to TRBJ2-5; D might be TRBD1 or TRBD2, each matching 5 bases. There are 14 residues in the CDR3. Germline CDR1 reads LNHDA; CDR2 reads SQIVND (reference sequence). V lost 5 bases and J lost 4, with 14 bases in between. Here the CDR3 DNA reads TGTGCCAGTAGTCCGCCCGGGGCAATAGAGACCCAGTACTTC. Translating gives CASSPPGAIETQYF.

The J gene is TRBJ2-1, the V gene TRBV5-5; 7 bases map to TRBD2. This CDR3 contains 17 residues. In germline, CDR1 is SGHKS, CDR2 YYEKEE (reference sequence). The trim removed 0 bases at V and 6 bases at J, leaving 12 bases unmatched. The DNA of the CDR3 is TGTGCCAGCAGCTTGGGGAGCGGGGCCTTTAACCTCAATGAGCAGTTCTTC. This translates into CASSLGSGAFNLNEQFF.

The chain has TRBV2 and TRBJ1-2, with no clear D. The germline CDR1 and CDR2 sequences are SNHLY and FYNNEI. The ends were cut back, 2 bases at V and 0 bases at J, with 7 bases in the middle. The CDR3 extends over 14 amino acids. CDR3 residues: CASSELSSNYGYTF. The CDR3 DNA reads as TGTGCCAGCAGTGAACTCTCTTCTAACTATGGCTACACCTTC. The full variable domain, its missing parts supplied by reference TRBV2 and TRBJ1-2, is EPEVTQTPSHQVTQMGQEVILRCVPISNHLYFYWYRQILGQKVEFLVSFYNNEISEKSEIFDDQFSVERPDGSNFTLKIRSTKLEDSAMYFCASSELSSNYGYTFGSGTRLTVV.

This clonotype was counted between two and nine times. The V and J genes are TRBV29-1 and TRBJ2-7; TRBD1 might be the D (6 bases). CDR3 length: 13 residues. In germline, CDR1 is SQVTM, CDR2 ANQGSEA. Trimming cost V 6 bases and J 2 bases, with 14 bases left between them. This CDR3 is CSVRTGTPYEQYF. CDR3 bases: TGCAGCGTCCGCACAGGGACCCCCTACGAGCAGTACTTC.

The J gene is TRBJ1-4, the V gene TRBV5-1; TRBD1 might be the D (5 bases). The CDR3 contains 15 residues. Germline CDR1 is SGHRS and CDR2 is YFSETQ. Between the trimmed V and J ends, which lost 4 bases and 8 bases, there was a span of 18 bases. The CDR3 DNA sequence: TGCGCCAGCAGCATGTCGTCAGGGTTACAGGAAAAACTGTTTTTT. It translates to CASSMSSGLQEKLFF.

This clonotype was detected a few times. V and J are TRBV21-1 and TRBJ1-2. TRBV21-1 corresponds to a pseudogene. The CDR3 is made up of 11 amino acids. This CDR3 reads CASSKGGGYTF. CDR3 sequence (DNA): TGTGCCAGCAGCAAAGGTGGCGGCTACACCTTC.

This clonotype was seen ten or more times. This chain links TRBV11-2 with TRBJ2-2; 13 nucleotides match TRBD2. The CDR3 length is 19 residues. Germline values: CDR1 SGHAT, CDR2 FQNNGV. Trimming at V came to 5 bases and at J to 3 bases, leaving 12 bases not matched to a gene. The CDR3 DNA sequence: TGTGCCAGCAGCACCATCGGGACTAGCGGGGCGGAGGACACCGGGGAGCTGTTTTTT. Translating gives CASSTIGTSGAEDTGELFF.

In its sample, this clonotype was seen many times. The chain recombines TRBV7-2 with TRBJ2-3, with D perhaps matching TRBD2 (5 bases). Germline loops: CDR1 SGHTA, CDR2 FQGNSA. V was cut by 2 bases and J by 0 bases, with 9 bases left in between. The CDR3 has 15 residues. The CDR3 protein is CASSLSRGSTDTQYF. CDR3 sequence (DNA): TGTGCCAGCAGCTTAAGTAGAGGGAGCACAGATACGCAGTATTTT.

The gene calls are TRBV18 and TRBJ1-2; 9 positions match TRBD1. Losses at the gene ends were 10 bases for V and 8 bases for J; bases not matched to a gene: 8. Germline lookup yields CDR1 KGHSH and CDR2 LQKENI. The CDR3 loop spans 12 amino acids. CDR3 DNA: TGTGCCACCCCGAACAGGGGGCAGGGCTACACCTTC. It is translated as CATPNRGQGYTF.

This clonotype was seen a handful of times. This CDR3 reads CASSSIDRPRNSPLHF. The CDR3 DNA follows: TGTGCCAGCAGTTCAATCGATAGGCCGAGGAATTCACCCCTCCACTTT. This chain links TRBV6-2 or TRBV6-3 with TRBJ1-6; D call uncertain. Germline CDR1 reads MNHEY; CDR2 reads SVGEGT. The germline V and J ends were trimmed by 4 bases and 7 bases, with 17 bases remaining between them. CDR3 length: 16 amino acids.

Comments on this clonotype: The junction and the germline gene differ at one end; a read error may be behind it. The chain links TRBV6-1 to TRBJ2-4, with D possibly being TRBD2 (6 bases). CDR3 length: 15 amino acids. Germline CDR1 is MNHNS and CDR2 is SASEGT. CDR3 loop: CASTPPGSGRNIQCF. For the CDR3, the DNA is TGTGCCAGCACTCCCCCGGGGAGTGGGAGGAACATTCAGTGCTTC.

This clonotype was found many times. The chain carries TRBV29-1 and TRBJ2-7, with D tentatively TRBD2 (5 bases). Germline lookup yields CDR1 SQVTM and CDR2 ANQGSEA. The CDR3 runs 10 residues. DNA of the CDR3: TGCAGTGCCGGGGACTACGAGCAGTACTTC. It is translated as CSAGDYEQYF.